Following are 16 T cell receptor beta chains from one sample sequenced in a study of blood T cells in healthy people across ages. A second roughly 7 to 11 cycle PCR used barcoded and J-beta primers. TCRdb called the 5' RACE reads again in MiXCR, with one record for every CDR3 protein. The repertoire holds approximately 800,000 distinct CDR3 sequences, 58% seen once, with approximately 23% in the top ten. What was sequenced was blood. The receptor source for this set is a man under 40 in good health.

The chain joins TRBV24-1 to TRBJ2-1; 8 nucleotides align to TRBD1. The CDR3 covers 13 residues. Germline V CDR1 and CDR2: KGHDR, SFDVKD. The V segment lost 7 bases and the J segment 10 bases; nucleotides outside the gene matches: 8. The CDR3 nucleotides are TGTGCCACCAGGCCCCAGGGGGCGGAGGAGCAGTTCTTC. Its translation is CATRPQGAEEQFF.

The chain links TRBV10-1 to TRBJ2-2, with 8 bases fitting TRBD1. J gave up 6 bases and V 6 bases, and 3 bases lay outside the gene matches. The CDR3 runs to 13 residues. Looked up from germline, CDR1 is WNHNN and CDR2 is SYGVQD (reference sequence). Written as DNA, the CDR3 is TGCGCCAGCAGCCAGACAGGGGCCGGGGAGCTGTTTTTT. It specifies CASSQTGAGELFF.

This chain links TRBV12-3 or TRBV12-4 with TRBJ2-1; no definite D call. Trimming pared 7 bases from V and 7 bases from J, leaving 11 bases between. This CDR3 has 12 amino acids. In DNA, the CDR3 is TGTGCCAGCACCCCCCGGGTAAATGAGCAGTTCTTC. Its translation is CASTPRVNEQFF.

The chain employs TRBV3-1 and TRBJ2-1; D not resolved. Looked up from germline, CDR1 is LGHDT and CDR2 is YNNKEL (reference sequence). Trimming removed 4 bases at V and 0 bases at J, with 10 bases between. This CDR3 contains 15 residues. This CDR3 reads CASSPIHSSYNEQFF. The CDR3 DNA reads TGTGCCAGCAGCCCCATCCACAGCTCCTACAATGAGCAGTTCTTC.

This clonotype was seen more than once but under ten times. The J gene is TRBJ1-5, the V gene TRBV5-1, with TRBD1 identical over 10 bases. The V gene's germline CDR1 is SGHRS and CDR2 YFSETQ. The CDR3 has 17 amino acids. V shed 0 bases, J shed 7 bases, and the junction held 10 bases outside the gene matches. The CDR3 bases are TGCGCCAGCAGCTTGGAACCGAGGGACAGGGGTAGACAGCCCCAGCATTTT. Its translation: CASSLEPRDRGRQPQHF.

This chain links TRBV9 with TRBJ2-3; 13 nucleotides align to TRBD2. The germline gives CDR1 SGDLS, CDR2 YYNGEE. CDR3 length: 15 amino acids. Losses at the gene ends were 4 bases for V and 9 bases for J; bases not matched to a gene: 8. The CDR3 nucleotides are TGTGCCAGCAGCCCACGCGGACTAGCGGGAGACACGCAGTATTTT. The encoded protein is CASSPRGLAGDTQYF.

This clonotype has only one observation. The chain couples TRBV2 to TRBJ2-7; 8 bases fit TRBD2. The assigned J gene may be wrong: the sequence end matches TRBJ2-5 better. The CDR3 extends over 15 amino acids. Germline V gene data show CDR1 as SNHLY and CDR2 as FYNNEI. The CDR3: CASSIDGGAQETQYF. The DNA for the CDR3 is TGTGCCAGCAGTATCGACGGGGGGGCCCAGGAGACCCAGTACTTC.

This chain joins TRBV29-1 and TRBJ2-5; the D gene could be TRBD1 or TRBD2 (5 bases each). Looked up from germline, CDR1 is SQVTM and CDR2 is ANQGSEA. This CDR3 spans 12 amino acids. The V and J ends lost 5 bases and 5 bases respectively, with 12 bases between them. The CDR3 nucleotides are TGCAGCGTTCGGGGCAGTGAGGAGACCCAGTACTTC. It codes for CSVRGSEETQYF.

The chain links TRBV15 to TRBJ1-2, with D unresolved. V shed 6 bases and J shed 3 bases, with 5 bases lying between them. This CDR3 contains 11 residues. Germline lookup yields CDR1 LNHNV and CDR2 YYDKDF (reference sequence). CDR3 DNA: TGTGCCACCAGGAGTGACTATGGCTACACCTTC. Protein: CATRSDYGYTF. Full variable domain (remainder filled in from reference TRBV15 and TRBJ1-2): DAMVIQNPRYQVTQFGKPVTLSCSQTLNHNVMYWYQQKSSQAPKLLFHYYDKDFNNEADTPDNFQSRRPNTSFCFLDIRSPGLGDTAMYLCATRSDYGYTFGSGTRLTVV.

V and J are TRBV2 and TRBJ2-3; D is uncertain. There are 13 residues in the CDR3. V was cut by 10 bases and J by 6 bases, with 17 bases left in between. The V gene's germline CDR1 is SNHLY and CDR2 FYNNEI. DNA of the CDR3: TGTGCCACTAGACCGAAGGGATTCGATACGCAGTATTTT. Amino acids: CATRPKGFDTQYF. The variable domain in full, with the rest retrieved from reference TRBV2 and TRBJ2-3, is EPEVTQTPSHQVTQMGQEVILRCVPISNHLYFYWYRQILGQKVEFLVSFYNNEISEKSEIFDDQFSVERPDGSNFTLKIRSTKLEDSAMYFCATRPKGFDTQYFGPGTRLTVL.

This chain links TRBV27 with TRBJ2-7; D may match TRBD1 or TRBD2 (6 bases each). Trimming stripped 2 bases from V and 7 bases from J, with 21 bases between. CDR1 is MNHEY and CDR2 is SMNVEV in the germline V gene (reference sequence). This CDR3 comprises 16 residues. As DNA, the CDR3 is TGTGCCAGCAGTTTACTCCGGGAGAGTAGAGGGGGAGAGCAGTACTTC. Translation: CASSLLRESRGGEQYF.

V gene TRBV7-8 combines with J gene TRBJ2-3, with TRBD2 as a possible D gene (6 bases). Looked up from germline, CDR1 is SGHVS and CDR2 is FQNEAQ. The CDR3 consists of 17 residues. The ends were cut back, 0 bases at V and 1 base at J, with 14 bases in the middle. The CDR3 DNA follows: TGTGCCAGCAGCTTAGCAACGGGAGTAGGGGGCACAGATACGCAGTATTTT. Translating gives CASSLATGVGGTDTQYF.

J is TRBJ2-4 and V is TRBV6-1; TRBD2 matches at 13 bases. The J segment lost 5 bases and the V segment lost 7 bases, leaving 8 bases of the junction unmatched. Germline lookup yields CDR1 MNHNS and CDR2 SASEGT. This CDR3 is 16 amino acids long. CDR3 in DNA: TGTGCCAGCACCCCGGGACTAGCGGGGACAGAAAACATTCAGTACTTC. Translated, it gives CASTPGLAGTENIQYF.

V is TRBV2 and J is TRBJ2-7, with 10 positions matching TRBD2. With 6 bases clipped from V and 3 bases from J, the junction kept 5 bases outside the gene matches. CDR3 length: 14 residues. The germline V gene encodes CDR1 SNHLY and CDR2 FYNNEI. This CDR3 reads CASSAGTSVYEQYF. The DNA of the CDR3 is TGTGCCAGCAGCGCCGGGACTAGCGTCTACGAGCAGTACTTC.

Details on this clonotype: Since a much larger clone is just one base distant, this may be a read error. As DNA, the CDR3 is TGTGCCGGCAGCCCGACAGCGGGAGTTTATGAGCAGTACTTC. Translation: CAGSPTAGVYEQYF. This chain uses TRBV7-2 with TRBJ2-5; 8 bases line up with TRBD2. The CDR3 is made up of 14 amino acids. Looked up from germline, CDR1 is SGHTA and CDR2 is FQGNSA.

The chain links TRBV27 to TRBJ2-6; D perhaps matches TRBD1 (6 bases). Germline CDR1 reads MNHEY; CDR2 reads SMNVEV (reference sequence). The CDR3 is 15 residues long. The V gene lost 8 bases and the J gene lost 0 bases, with 11 bases spanning the gap. The CDR3 here is CASGSQGSGANVLTF. The CDR3 nucleotides are TGTGCCAGCGGATCACAGGGCTCTGGGGCCAACGTCCTGACTTTC.